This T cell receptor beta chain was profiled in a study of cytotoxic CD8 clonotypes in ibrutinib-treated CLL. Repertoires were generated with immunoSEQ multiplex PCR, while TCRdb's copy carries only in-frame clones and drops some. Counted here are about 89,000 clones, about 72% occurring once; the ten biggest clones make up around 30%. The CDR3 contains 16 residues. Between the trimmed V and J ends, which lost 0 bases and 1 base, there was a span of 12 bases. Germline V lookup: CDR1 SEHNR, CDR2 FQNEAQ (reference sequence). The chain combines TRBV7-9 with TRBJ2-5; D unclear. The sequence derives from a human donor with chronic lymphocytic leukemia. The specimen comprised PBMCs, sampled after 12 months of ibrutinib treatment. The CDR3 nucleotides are TGTGCCAGCAGCTTAGCCCGACAAACCCGCCAAGAGACCCAGTACTTC. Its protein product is CASSLARQTRQETQYF. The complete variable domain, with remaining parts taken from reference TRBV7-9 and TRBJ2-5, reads DTGVSQNPRHKITKRGQNVTFRCDPISEHNRLYWYRQTLGQGPEFLTYFQNEAQLEKSRLLSDRFSAERPKGSFSTLEIQRTEQGDSAMYLCASSLARQTRQETQYFGPGTRLLVL.